Following are 5 T cell receptor beta chains from one sample sequenced in a study of blood T cell repertoires in COVID-19. The table came from immunoSEQ multiplex PCR; TCRdb's copy has only in-frame clones and leaves some out. The repertoire includes roughly 200,000 clones, 80% to 85% of them detected once, and 6.5% to 8.5% sits in the top ten. The sample comprised peripheral blood. The receptor source for this set is a woman between 35 and 50 years old with COVID-19, enrolled during active disease.

CDR3 amino acids: CASSPLRGAQTFF. In DNA form, the CDR3 reads TGTGCCAGCAGCCCCTTACGGGGGGCGCAAACTTTCTTT. The chain links TRBV11-2 to TRBJ1-1; D is possibly TRBD1 (6 bases). Trimming took off 5 bases at V and 12 bases at J, with 19 bases between the two ends. The CDR3 is made up of 13 amino acids. CDR1 and CDR2 (germline): SGHAT, FQNNGV.

J is TRBJ2-2 and V is TRBV7-9; D call uncertain. There are 13 residues in the CDR3. Germline V CDR1 and CDR2: SEHNR, FQNEAQ (reference sequence). Between the trimmed V and J ends, which lost 1 base and 4 bases, there was a span of 4 bases. The CDR3 is CASSLGGTGELFF. The CDR3 DNA is TGTGCCAGCAGCTTAGGCGGCACCGGGGAGCTGTTTTTT.

This clone was detected only once. The rearrangement links TRBV6-5 to TRBJ1-1, with D perhaps TRBD1 (5 bases). Trimming pared 2 bases from V and 0 bases from J, leaving 10 bases between. This CDR3 spans 15 amino acids. Per the germline V gene, CDR1 is MNHEY and CDR2 is SVGAGI. Here the CDR3 reads CASSYVGHLNTEAFF. Here the CDR3 DNA reads TGTGCCAGCAGTTACGTAGGACATCTGAACACTGAAGCTTTCTTT.

Only one count was recorded for this clone. The chain uses TRBV20-1 and TRBJ1-2, with a possible D match to TRBD1 (5 bases). CDR3 length: 13 amino acids. Germline V CDR1 and CDR2: DFQATT, SNEGSKA (reference sequence). Trimming pared 3 bases from V and 2 bases from J, leaving 10 bases between. CDR3: CSASWQGNYGYTF. CDR3 sequence (DNA): TGCAGTGCTAGTTGGCAGGGAAACTATGGCTACACCTTC.

The chain links TRBV18 to TRBJ2-5, with 12 nucleotides matching TRBD2. The germline gives CDR1 KGHSH, CDR2 LQKENI. Germline trimming cut 4 bases from V and 4 bases from J; bases unmatched to any gene: 13. CDR3 size: 18 residues. The CDR3 sequence is CASSRDGLAGTGGETQYF. In DNA form, the CDR3 reads TGTGCCAGCTCACGCGACGGACTAGCGGGAACAGGCGGAGAGACCCAGTACTTC.